This is a list of T cell receptor beta chains from one sample in a study of T cells in Graves' hyperthyroidism and ophthalmopathy. TCRdb reprocessed the multiplex PCR reads with MiXCR, giving one entry per CDR3 protein. In the table there are hundreds of thousands of distinct CDR3 sequences, 14% of which are singletons. The sample was blood. Source of these receptors: a woman aged 30 to 39 with Graves' hyperthyroidism that later progressed to Graves' ophthalmopathy. Both conserved end residues are part of each CDR3. The order of the fields is D gene, J gene, clone size, V gene, CDR3 DNA, CDR3 protein. A D gene is named only where the DNA matches it firmly. Expanded clones are given a class, and other clones once, few, many or no size at all.

d_gene: TRBD1; j_gene: TRBJ2-1; abundance: many; v_gene: TRBV7-3; CDR3nt: TGTGCCAGCAGCTTAACGACAGGGGGGTACAATGAGCAGTTCTTC; CDR3aa: CASSLTTGGYNEQFF
d_gene: -; j_gene: TRBJ1-2; abundance: -; v_gene: TRBV11-2; CDR3nt: TGTGCCAGCAGCCAAGGAAGGGCTGGCTACACCTTC; CDR3aa: CASSQGRAGYTF
d_gene: TRBD1; j_gene: TRBJ2-5; abundance: -; v_gene: TRBV11-3; CDR3nt: TGTGCCAGCGGCTTTTTAGGGACAGGGGGCCCGGCCCAGTACTTC; CDR3aa: CASGFLGTGGPAQYF
d_gene: TRBD2; j_gene: TRBJ2-3; abundance: many; v_gene: TRBV6-5; CDR3nt: TGTGCCAGCAGTTACTCGGGAGCGGGAGTCACAGATACGCAGTATTTT; CDR3aa: CASSYSGAGVTDTQYF
d_gene: -; j_gene: TRBJ2-7; abundance: few; v_gene: TRBV3-1; CDR3nt: TGTGCCAGCAGCCAATATGGTGTCGAGCAGTACTTC; CDR3aa: CASSQYGVEQYF
d_gene: -; j_gene: TRBJ1-5; abundance: many; v_gene: TRBV20-1; CDR3nt: TGCAGTGCTAGAGGAGGGGAAGAACAGCCCCAGCATTTT; CDR3aa: CSARGGEEQPQHF
d_gene: -; j_gene: TRBJ1-1; abundance: many; v_gene: TRBV30; CDR3nt: TGTGCCTGGAGTGTAACCGGGACCGCTAACACTGAAGCTTTCTTT; CDR3aa: CAWSVTGTANTEAFF
d_gene: -; j_gene: TRBJ2-2; abundance: few; v_gene: TRBV5-1; CDR3nt: TGCGCCAGCAGCTTGGCAACGGGACTCGCCACCGGGGAGCTGTTTTTT; CDR3aa: CASSLATGLATGELFF
d_gene: TRBD1; j_gene: TRBJ2-3; abundance: many; v_gene: TRBV6-1; CDR3nt: TGTGCCAGCAGTCAGACAGGGGCTACAGATACGCAGTATTTT; CDR3aa: CASSQTGATDTQYF
d_gene: -; j_gene: TRBJ1-5; abundance: once; v_gene: TRBV7-2; CDR3nt: TGTGCCAGCAGCCTAGGGCAGGGGTATGAGCCCCAGCATTTT; CDR3aa: CASSLGQGYEPQHF
d_gene: -; j_gene: TRBJ2-7; abundance: -; v_gene: TRBV28; CDR3nt: TGTGCCAGCAGTCGTGACACTTTCTCCTACGAGCAGTACTTC; CDR3aa: CASSRDTFSYEQYF
d_gene: -; j_gene: TRBJ2-1; abundance: many; v_gene: TRBV10-3; CDR3nt: TGTGCCATCAGTGAGAAGGATGAGCAGTTCTTC; CDR3aa: CAISEKDEQFF
d_gene: -; j_gene: TRBJ2-1; abundance: many; v_gene: TRBV11-2; CDR3nt: TGTGCCAGCAGCTTACCCCTAAGGGAGGTCGGGGGGCCCGCCTACAATGAGCAGTTCTTC; CDR3aa: CASSLPLREVGGPAYNEQFF
d_gene: -; j_gene: TRBJ1-4; abundance: many; v_gene: TRBV19; CDR3nt: TGTGCCAGTAGTATATATCTACACGCAACTAATGAAAAACTGTTTTTT; CDR3aa: CASSIYLHATNEKLFF
d_gene: TRBD1; j_gene: TRBJ1-1; abundance: many; v_gene: TRBV9; CDR3nt: TGTGCCAGCACCAAGGAAGGGGAGACAGGGGGACAGGGTGAAGCTTTCTTT; CDR3aa: CASTKEGETGGQGEAFF
d_gene: -; j_gene: TRBJ2-7; abundance: few; v_gene: TRBV29-1; CDR3nt: TGCAGCGTTGAGGGCAGAAACTACGAGCAGTACTTC; CDR3aa: CSVEGRNYEQYF
d_gene: -; j_gene: TRBJ2-3; abundance: -; v_gene: TRBV24-1; CDR3nt: TGTGCCGCCAGTGATTCGGGCAACCGCCCCATTACGCAGTATTTT; CDR3aa: CAASDSGNRPITQYF
d_gene: -; j_gene: TRBJ2-7; abundance: many; v_gene: TRBV5-1; CDR3nt: TGCGCCAGCAGCTTGGCTTTCGAAACCTACGAGCAGTACTTC; CDR3aa: CASSLAFETYEQYF
d_gene: -; j_gene: TRBJ1-1; abundance: many; v_gene: TRBV12-5; CDR3nt: TGTGCTAGTGTCTTCGGTGGCAGGGAGCCTGAAGCTTTCTTT; CDR3aa: CASVFGGREPEAFF
d_gene: -; j_gene: TRBJ2-5; abundance: many; v_gene: TRBV3-1; CDR3nt: TGTGCCAGCAGCCAAGATCTTCTGTACCAAGAGACCCAGTACTTC; CDR3aa: CASSQDLLYQETQYF
d_gene: -; j_gene: TRBJ2-5; abundance: many; v_gene: TRBV2; CDR3nt: TGTGCCAGCACTTTATCTCGCCAGGAACGGTTAGAGACCCAGTACTTC; CDR3aa: CASTLSRQERLETQYF
d_gene: TRBD2; j_gene: TRBJ2-1; abundance: many; v_gene: TRBV20-1; CDR3nt: TGCAGTGCTAGATCTGCGGGAGGGAGGGTCCTGTACAATGAGCAGTTCTTC; CDR3aa: CSARSAGGRVLYNEQFF
d_gene: TRBD2; j_gene: TRBJ2-2; abundance: many; v_gene: TRBV30; CDR3nt: TGTGCCTGGAATAGCGGGAGAGGAACCGGGGAGCTGTTTTTT; CDR3aa: CAWNSGRGTGELFF
d_gene: -; j_gene: TRBJ2-2; abundance: -; v_gene: TRBV20-1; CDR3nt: TGCAGTGCTAGAGTAGGGGGACTCCAAACCAGGGAGCTGTTTTTT; CDR3aa: CSARVGGLQTRELFF
d_gene: -; j_gene: TRBJ1-2; abundance: few; v_gene: TRBV27; CDR3nt: TGTGCCACCCGGGGTGCCTATGGCTACACCTTC; CDR3aa: CATRGAYGYTF
d_gene: -; j_gene: TRBJ2-5; abundance: few; v_gene: TRBV10-3; CDR3nt: TGTGCCACCAGCCCCCCTCTAGAGGTCTTGTACCAAGAGACCCAGTACTTC; CDR3aa: CATSPPLEVLYQETQYF
d_gene: TRBD2; j_gene: TRBJ2-1; abundance: many; v_gene: TRBV27; CDR3nt: TGTGCCAGCAGTACTCGACTAGCGGGAGCGGATGAGCAGTTCTTC; CDR3aa: CASSTRLAGADEQFF
d_gene: -; j_gene: TRBJ2-5; abundance: many; v_gene: TRBV27; CDR3nt: TGTGCCAGCAGTTTAGAGGGGAAGACCCAGTACTTC; CDR3aa: CASSLEGKTQYF
d_gene: TRBD2; j_gene: TRBJ2-3; abundance: many; v_gene: TRBV25-1; CDR3nt: TGTGCCAGCCGCCAAGCGGGAGGGAACACAGATACGCAGTATTTT; CDR3aa: CASRQAGGNTDTQYF
d_gene: -; j_gene: TRBJ2-3; abundance: many; v_gene: TRBV11-3; CDR3nt: TGTGCCAGCAGCTTAGAGGGACAACCCACAGATACGCAGTATTTT; CDR3aa: CASSLEGQPTDTQYF